The 18 T cell receptor beta chains in this list originate from one sample, sequenced in a study of blood T cell repertoires in COVID-19. Method: immunoSEQ multiplex PCR; TCRdb's copy keeps in-frame clones and lacks some. The sample includes approximately 250,000 clones, less than 90% seen only once; the top ten take under 2%. Sequencing was performed on peripheral blood. All receptors come from a man aged 25-45 years with active or convalescent COVID-19.

V usage is TRBV4-3 and J usage is TRBJ1-1; 9 positions match TRBD1. Losses at the gene ends were 4 bases for V and 5 bases for J; bases not matched to a gene: 8. Germline CDR1 reads LGHNA; CDR2 reads YSLEER. The CDR3 sequence is 15 residues long. CDR3 loop: CASSLWTGASTEAFF. The CDR3, as DNA: TGCGCCAGCAGCCTTTGGACAGGGGCGAGTACTGAAGCTTTCTTT.

The chain uses TRBV6-2 or TRBV6-3 and TRBJ2-1; D might be TRBD2 (6 bases). The CDR3 sequence is 14 residues long. Germline V gene sequence: CDR1 MNHEY, CDR2 SVGEGT. V lost 6 bases and J 4 bases, leaving 13 bases between the germline ends. CDR3 coding DNA: TGTGCCAGCAGCCGCGCCGGGACTTACAATGAGCAGTTCTTC. The encoded protein is CASSRAGTYNEQFF.

The chain recombines TRBV7-9 with TRBJ1-2; 7 nucleotides agree with TRBD1. V was clipped by 1 base and J by 8 bases; unmatched bases: 10. The germline V gene encodes CDR1 SEHNR and CDR2 FQNEAQ (reference sequence). The CDR3 has 15 residues. CDR3 bases: TGTGCCAGCAGCTTAGGGTCAGGGGGATTTGACGGCTACACCTTC. Its protein is CASSLGSGGFDGYTF.

This clone was seen a single time. The chain links TRBV5-8 to TRBJ2-7, with 7 bases matching TRBD1. Germline CDR1 SGHTS, CDR2 YDEGEE. V gave up 0 bases and J gave up 2 bases; unmatched junction bases: 5. The CDR3 runs to 15 residues. The chain's CDR3 is CASSLDGQAAYEQYF. CDR3 in DNA: TGTGCCAGCAGCTTGGACGGACAGGCCGCCTACGAGCAGTACTTC.

The V call is TRBV7-2, the J call TRBJ1-2; 8 bases are a match to TRBD1. The V gene's germline CDR1 is SGHTA and CDR2 FQGNSA. The J segment lost 6 bases and the V segment lost 4 bases, leaving 7 bases of the junction unmatched. This CDR3 spans 14 amino acids. The CDR3 protein is CASSSLTGDNGYTF. The CDR3 DNA reads TGTGCCAGCAGCTCCCTGACAGGGGACAATGGCTACACCTTC.

The rearrangement uses TRBV5-4 and TRBJ2-7; 7 bases fit TRBD2. V was pared by 4 bases and J by 7 bases, with 5 bases of the junction left unmatched. The CDR3 loop spans 12 amino acids. Germline assignment: CDR1 SGHNT and CDR2 YYREEE (reference sequence). CDR3 sequence reads: CASSPGAGEQYF. The CDR3 DNA reads as TGTGCCAGCAGCCCCGGAGCGGGGGAGCAGTACTTC.

V usage is TRBV9 and J usage is TRBJ1-4, with D possibly TRBD1 on 5 matching bases. CDR1 SGDLS and CDR2 YYNGEE come from the germline V gene. The length of the CDR3 is 17 residues. Trimming left V 0 bases short and J 6 bases short, with 18 bases between. The CDR3 loop reads CASSVAAGSQGDEKLFF. The CDR3, as DNA: TGTGCCAGCAGCGTAGCGGCAGGGTCGCAAGGGGATGAAAAACTGTTTTTT. Together with reference TRBV9 and TRBJ1-4, the CDR3 gives the full variable domain: DSGVTQTPKHLITATGQRVTLRCSPRSGDLSVYWYQQSLDQGLQFLIQYYNGEERAKGNILERFSAQQFPDLHSELNLSSLELGDSALYFCASSVAAGSQGDEKLFFGSGTQLSVL.

The CDR3 region has the DNA TGTGCCGGGAGGACAGGACTGGCGGAGCAGTACTTC. Its protein is CAGRTGLAEQYF. The V call is TRBV6-1, the J call TRBJ2-7, with D possibly being TRBD1 (7 bases). This CDR3 contains 12 residues. V lost 11 bases and J 7 bases, leaving 18 bases between the germline ends. The germline V gene encodes CDR1 MNHNS and CDR2 SASEGT.

V usage is TRBV20-1 and J usage is TRBJ2-5; D is perhaps TRBD2 (5 bases). The CDR3 totals 11 residues. V was pared by 4 bases and J by 5 bases, with 8 bases between. Germline lookup yields CDR1 DFQATT and CDR2 SNEGSKA (reference sequence). The CDR3 protein is CSAMGGETQYF. The DNA for the CDR3 is TGCAGTGCTATGGGCGGGGAGACCCAGTACTTC.

V and J are TRBV7-2 and TRBJ1-3; D unresolved. The V gene's germline CDR1 is SGHTA and CDR2 FQGNSA. The CDR3 is made up of 14 amino acids. V lost 1 base, J lost 2 bases, and 6 bases lay in between. CDR3 protein: CASSLERPGNTIYF. CDR3 coding DNA: TGTGCCAGCAGCTTAGAGCGCCCTGGAAACACCATATATTTT.

The V and J genes are TRBV27 and TRBJ1-5; the match to TRBD1 covers 8 bases. Germline V gene lookup returns CDR1 MNHEY and CDR2 SMNVEV (reference sequence). The CDR3 is made up of 17 amino acids. The V and J ends lost 6 bases and 4 bases, in that order; junction bases with no gene match: 14. CDR3 coding DNA: TGTGCCAGCAGACTTCCCCCAGACAGGGGTTGGAATCAGCCCCAGCATTTT. As protein: CASRLPPDRGWNQPQHF.

CDR3 amino acids: CAISEDRGNQPQHF. DNA of the CDR3: TGTGCCATCAGTGAGGACAGGGGGAATCAGCCCCAGCATTTT. This sequence joins TRBV10-3 and TRBJ1-5; the match to TRBD1 covers 9 bases. Germline V gene data show CDR1 as ENHRY and CDR2 as SYGVKD. CDR3 length equals 14 residues. V was clipped by 2 bases and J by 4 bases; unmatched bases: 0.

J is TRBJ1-5 and V is TRBV30; 7 positions agree with TRBD1. V gave up 4 bases and J gave up 4 bases; unmatched junction bases: 7. The CDR3 is 14 residues long. In germline, CDR1 is GTSNPN, CDR2 SVGIG (reference sequence). CDR3 region: CAWNSGTENQPQHF. The CDR3 DNA is TGTGCCTGGAACTCCGGGACAGAGAATCAGCCCCAGCATTTT.

The chain joins TRBV18 to TRBJ1-6; 7 bases line up with TRBD1. V trimming: 1 base; J trimming: 7 bases; junction bases outside the gene matches: 1. CDR3 length: 14 amino acids. The V gene's germline CDR1 is KGHSH and CDR2 LQKENI. The CDR3 DNA sequence: TGTGCCAGCTCACCACTGGACAGGAATTCACCCCTCCACTTT. Protein sequence: CASSPLDRNSPLHF.

The chain joins TRBV11-2 to TRBJ2-5; D is undetermined. V gave up 7 bases and J gave up 3 bases, with 12 bases separating them. CDR1 and CDR2 (germline): SGHAT, FQNNGV. This CDR3 comprises 13 residues. This chain's CDR3 is CASTQLSEETQYF. CDR3 DNA sequence: TGTGCCAGCACCCAATTGAGTGAAGAGACCCAGTACTTC.

The J gene is TRBJ2-7, the V gene TRBV27, with TRBD1 matching 9 bases. The trim removed 5 bases at V and 5 bases at J, leaving 7 bases unmatched. The CDR3 is made up of 14 amino acids. Germline V gene lookup returns CDR1 MNHEY and CDR2 SMNVEV (reference sequence). The CDR3 is CASSTTGGWDEQYF. CDR3 sequence (DNA): TGTGCCAGCAGTACCACAGGGGGCTGGGACGAGCAGTACTTC.

The gene calls are TRBV6-1 and TRBJ2-5, with 12 positions matching TRBD1. Germline V lookup: CDR1 MNHNS, CDR2 SASEGT. This CDR3 contains 17 residues. V lost 2 bases and J lost 5; bases outside the gene matches: 9. The CDR3 DNA is TGTGCCAGCAGTGAATGGGGACAGGGGGCTGATAAGGAGACCCAGTACTTC. Translating gives CASSEWGQGADKETQYF.

The V and J genes are TRBV7-6 and TRBJ2-5; 9 bases fit TRBD2. The V and J ends lost 5 bases and 2 bases, in that order; junction bases with no gene match: 9. CDR3 length: 16 residues. Germline-derived CDR1 and CDR2 are SGHVS and FNYEAQ. For the CDR3, the DNA is TGTGCCAGCAGCACCACGGGTAGCGGGGGACAAGAGACCCAGTACTTC. This codes for CASSTTGSGGQETQYF.